Sequencing of this T cell receptor beta chain was carried out in a study of glioma-infiltrating T cells. Study results and limitations: Tissue-blood divergence was below expectation in non-neoplastic patients, above in gliomas.

The iRepertoire nested amplicon-rescue multiplex PCR amplified TCR alpha and beta CDR3s from RNA. TCRdb reanalysed the multiplex PCR reads using MiXCR and keeps one entry per CDR3 protein. The table shows approximately 20,000 distinct CDR3 sequences, with around 24% occurring only once. This clonotype was counted at least ten times. Its antigen remains unidentified. Trimming left V 4 bases short and J 1 base short, with 3 bases between. Germline CDR1 and CDR2: KGHDR and SFDVKD. The CDR3 is made up of 12 amino acids. This chain joins TRBV24-1 and TRBJ1-2; the D is unclear. This TCR came from a human donor with low-grade glioma or glioblastoma, undergoing nonglioma brain surgery, or in good health (not recorded which). The sequenced material came from glioma tissue, nonneoplastic brain tissue, or PBMCs (not recorded which). CDR3 region: CATSDSNYGYTF. DNA for the CDR3: TGTGCCACCAGTGACAGTAACTATGGCTACACCTTC.